This TCR beta chain comes out of a study of radiation and T cells in renal cell carcinoma. Study in general: Nephrectomy followed 15 Gy stereotactic body radiation by 4 weeks. Study-wide results and limits: In blood, top tumor clones expanded by 2 weeks, shrinking by 4.

As for time point: baseline pretreatment blood. Stated treatment: 15 Gy SBRT to primary tumor, nephrectomy 4 weeks later. Serial blood draws occurred at baseline and 2 and 4 weeks post-SBRT. Germline trimming cut 4 bases from V and 0 bases from J; bases unmatched to any gene: 3. Per germline, CDR1 SGHNT and CDR2 YYREEE (reference sequence). The CDR3 has 15 residues. Assay: immunoSEQ multiplex PCR; the TCRdb copy retains only in-frame clones and omits some. The table includes approximately 150,000 clones, approximately 87% detected once. On this clone itself: Its antigen is not known.

The sample was blood, taken from a patient whose treatment included radiotherapy and nephrectomy. This TCR came from a woman aged 45-60 years with renal cell carcinoma. This chain connects TRBV5-4 to TRBJ2-3; TRBD2 matches at 9 bases. The CDR3 DNA reads as TGTGCCAGCAGCCTAGCGGGGAGTAGCACAGATACGCAGTATTTT. Its translation: CASSLAGSSTDTQYF.